This T cell receptor beta chain was identified in a study of cytomegalovirus exposure and HLA in healthy donors. The PCR had 60 Vbeta and 13 Jbeta primers. Produced via immunoSEQ multiplex PCR; TCRdb's table is partial and in-frame only. The sample lists some 160,000 clones; around three quarters were seen once. Study-wide points: TRBV6-2, TRBV6-3 and some other V segments were unresolvable in 87-base-pair reads. For cytomegalovirus status, the classifier reportedly gave diagnoses with high specificity and sensitivity.

For this clone: Its antigen remains unknown.

The CDR3 runs 12 residues. The germline gives CDR1 SGHDN, CDR2 FVKESK. Trimming removed 4 bases at V and 4 bases at J, with 8 bases between. The sample comprised PBMCs. This chain links TRBV14 with TRBJ2-7; D is perhaps TRBD2 (5 bases). The source of this sequence is a woman in her thirties or forties in good health and CMV-seronegative. CDR3 bases: TGTGCCAGCAGCCGCGGGCCTTACGAGCAGTACTTC. Its protein is CASSRGPYEQYF.